The 25 T cell receptor beta chains presented below share a single source sample, sequenced in a study of T cell responses to AZD1222 COVID-19 vaccine. Data came from immunoSEQ multiplex PCR; TCRdb stores just in-frame clones and leaves some out. The table includes 150,000 to 200,000 clones, 90% to 95% detected once. Sample: peripheral blood, taken on day 0 of AZD1222 vaccination. The source is an adult in good health.

The chain uses TRBV6-5 and TRBJ1-4, with D maybe TRBD1 (6 bases). Per the germline V gene, CDR1 is MNHEY and CDR2 is SVGAGI. This CDR3 contains 15 residues. The ends were cut back, 6 bases at V and 5 bases at J, with 16 bases in the middle. The CDR3 nucleotides read TGTGCCAGCAGCGGCTTGGGGGGGCCCAATGAAAAACTGTTTTTT. It encodes CASSGLGGPNEKLFF.

This sequence joins TRBV7-6 and TRBJ2-5; 11 bases match TRBD1. CDR1 and CDR2 (germline): SGHVS, FNYEAQ. The V segment lost 5 bases and the J segment 0 bases; nucleotides outside the gene matches: 2. CDR3 length equals 15 residues. The CDR3 loop reads CASSRDRGYQETQYF. In DNA form, the CDR3 reads TGTGCCAGCAGCAGGGACAGGGGGTACCAAGAGACCCAGTACTTC.

This clone was recorded once. The chain uses TRBV5-3 and TRBJ1-5; D call uncertain. TRBV5-3 falls under the ORF class, with uncertain function. The CDR3 is 14 amino acids. Trimming stripped 2 bases from V and 6 bases from J, with 12 bases between. This CDR3 is CARSFDNGCQPQHF. Here the CDR3 DNA reads TGTGCCAGAAGCTTCGATAATGGTTGTCAGCCCCAGCATTTT.

The V and J genes are TRBV6-5 and TRBJ1-4, with unresolved D. Trimming shortened V by 2 bases and J by 7 bases, and 11 bases separated the two germline ends. CDR1 and CDR2 from the germline V gene are MNHEY and SVGAGI. This CDR3 contains 14 residues. In nucleotides, the CDR3 is TGTGCCAGCAGTTACCGGCAGTTAGGTGAAAAACTGTTTTTT. This translates into CASSYRQLGEKLFF.

This chain connects TRBV6-5 to TRBJ2-1; 9 nucleotides align to TRBD1. Germline CDR1 is MNHEY and CDR2 is SVGAGI. J gave up 7 bases and V 2 bases, and 6 bases lay outside the gene matches. This CDR3 has 15 amino acids. The CDR3 nucleotides are TGTGCCAGCAGTTACGGGGACAGGGAAATTAATGAGCAGTTCTTC. Translated: CASSYGDREINEQFF.

V usage is TRBV28 and J usage is TRBJ2-5; D not certain. Trimming took off 3 bases at V and 6 bases at J, with 8 bases between the two ends. From germline, CDR1 is MDHEN and CDR2 SYDVKM. The CDR3 is 12 amino acids. The CDR3 loop is CASSLVIKTQYF. Written as DNA, the CDR3 is TGTGCCAGCAGTTTGGTTATAAAGACCCAGTACTTC.

The V and J genes are TRBV15 and TRBJ1-2; D gene uncertain. The CDR3 extends over 12 amino acids. V shed 2 bases and J shed 10 bases, with 11 bases lying between them. Germline loops: CDR1 LNHNV, CDR2 YYDKDF (reference sequence). CDR3 coding DNA: TGTGCCACCAGCAGATCCGGACTACCCTACACCTTC. Its protein product is CATSRSGLPYTF.

The rearrangement joins TRBV11-1 to TRBJ2-5; 8 bases fit TRBD2. CDR3 length equals 16 residues. The germline V gene encodes CDR1 SGHAT and CDR2 FQDESV (reference sequence). V lost 5 bases to trimming and J lost 4 bases; unmatched junction nucleotides: 12. The CDR3 nucleotides are TGTGCCAGCAGCCAGAGGGCCAGCGGGAGAAGAGAGACCCAGTACTTC. This sequence encodes CASSQRASGRRETQYF.

V usage is TRBV5-8 and J usage is TRBJ1-2; D call uncertain. The ends were cut back, 1 base at V and 0 bases at J, with 7 bases in the middle. CDR3 length: 14 amino acids. The germline V gene has CDR1 SGHTS and CDR2 YDEGEE. The chain's CDR3 is CASSLQIANYGYTF. In nucleotides, the CDR3 is TGTGCCAGCAGCTTGCAGATTGCTAACTATGGCTACACCTTC.

V is TRBV18 and J is TRBJ1-6, with a possible D match to TRBD1 (5 bases). Trimming cost V 2 bases and J 6 bases, with 11 bases left between them. Germline assignment: CDR1 KGHSH and CDR2 LQKENI. The CDR3 is 15 residues long. The CDR3 DNA reads as TGTGCCAGCTCACCAGGAGGGGCTGGTAATTCACCCCTCCACTTT. Amino acids: CASSPGGAGNSPLHF.

The chain has TRBV2 and TRBJ2-1; no firm D call. The CDR3 covers 13 residues. Germline lookup yields CDR1 SNHLY and CDR2 FYNNEI. The germline V and J ends were trimmed by 1 base and 4 bases, with 5 bases remaining between them. The CDR3 spells CASSEEQYNEQFF. The CDR3 DNA reads TGTGCCAGCAGTGAAGAACAGTACAATGAGCAGTTCTTC.

The rearrangement uses TRBV5-1 and TRBJ1-2, with D perhaps TRBD1 (5 bases). The CDR3 has 14 residues. Germline V gene data show CDR1 as SGHRS and CDR2 as YFSETQ. Trimming pared 4 bases from V and 7 bases from J, leaving 17 bases between. The CDR3: CASSVGTDILGYTF. The CDR3 coding sequence is TGCGCCAGCAGCGTGGGGACCGACATTCTTGGCTACACCTTC.

The gene calls are TRBV9 and TRBJ1-1; no clear D gene. The CDR3 has 14 residues. V lost 0 bases and J 7 bases, leaving 13 bases between the germline ends. Germline-derived CDR1 and CDR2 are SGDLS and YYNGEE. The CDR3 DNA reads as TGTGCCAGCAGCGTAGTGGCGGATAAAGTTGAAGCTTTCTTT. Residues: CASSVVADKVEAFF.

With regard to this clone: Compared with germline, one end of the junction differs, possibly owing to a read error. The chain couples TRBV7-7 to TRBJ2-5, with 8 bases identical to TRBD1. The CDR3 runs 16 residues. Germline lookup yields CDR1 SSHAT and CDR2 FNYEAQ (reference sequence). CDR3 in DNA: TGTGCTAGCAGCCCTACGGACAGGGCCGACCAAGAGACCCAGTACTTC. This sequence encodes CASSPTDRADQETQYF.

The gene calls are TRBV18 and TRBJ2-7; 9 bases align to TRBD2. The CDR3 is 15 amino acids. With 3 bases clipped from V and 2 bases from J, the junction kept 5 bases outside the gene matches. Looked up from germline, CDR1 is KGHSH and CDR2 is LQKENI. The CDR3 loop is CASSPLAGEAYEQYF. CDR3 nucleotide sequence: TGTGCCAGCTCACCCTTAGCGGGAGAGGCCTACGAGCAGTACTTC.

This rearrangement joins TRBV14 to TRBJ1-5, with D unclear. The V gene lost 4 bases and the J gene lost 4 bases, with 8 bases spanning the gap. The germline CDR1 and CDR2 sequences are SGHDN and FVKESK. The CDR3 is 13 amino acids. The CDR3 DNA follows: TGTGCCAGCAGCCTGAAGTGGAATCAGCCCCAGCATTTT. The encoded protein is CASSLKWNQPQHF.

This chain connects TRBV9 to TRBJ2-7; 8 bases line up with TRBD2. The CDR3 is made up of 15 amino acids. Germline V gene data show CDR1 as SGDLS and CDR2 as YYNGEE. V lost 0 bases and J lost 3; bases outside the gene matches: 5. This chain's CDR3 is CASSVAAGGIYEQYF. The CDR3 DNA follows: TGTGCCAGCAGCGTAGCTGCGGGAGGCATCTACGAGCAGTACTTC.

The gene calls are TRBV27 and TRBJ2-3; 7 nucleotides match TRBD1. This CDR3 region has 15 residues. Germline V gene sequence: CDR1 MNHEY, CDR2 SMNVEV (reference sequence). V dropped 6 bases and J dropped 6; count of bases not matched to a gene: 12. CDR3: CASSPRFRDSDTQYF. As DNA, the CDR3 is TGTGCCAGCAGCCCTCGGTTCCGGGACAGTGATACGCAGTATTTT.

The genes are TRBV5-5 and TRBJ1-2, with D uncertain. Per germline, CDR1 SGHKS and CDR2 YYEKEE (reference sequence). The germline V and J ends were trimmed by 4 bases and 6 bases, with 13 bases remaining between them. The CDR3 sequence is 13 residues long. The CDR3 nucleotides are TGTGCCAGCAGCCCACCGGGATCAGATGGCTACACCTTC. It translates to CASSPPGSDGYTF.

CDR3 sequence (DNA): TGTGCCAGCTCACCAGTCCCGACAATCACAGATACGCAGTATTTT. This sequence encodes CASSPVPTITDTQYF. The V call is TRBV18, the J call TRBJ2-3; D unclear. The CDR3 has 15 amino acids. The germline V and J ends were trimmed by 2 bases and 2 bases, with 11 bases remaining between them. Germline V gene lookup returns CDR1 KGHSH and CDR2 LQKENI.

The gene calls are TRBV28 and TRBJ2-7; D is unresolved. Trimming removed 6 bases at V and 3 bases at J, with 12 bases between. The V gene's germline CDR1 is MDHEN and CDR2 SYDVKM. The CDR3 totals 13 residues. CDR3 DNA: TGTGCCAGCAGCGCACAGCTTTACTACGAGCAGTACTTC. Its translation is CASSAQLYYEQYF.

The rearrangement links TRBV5-4 to TRBJ2-2; no clear D. Germline CDR1 is SGHNT and CDR2 is YYREEE (reference sequence). The CDR3 contains 15 residues. Trimming left V 1 base short and J 1 base short, with 8 bases between. CDR3 protein: CASSLRTKNTGELFF. CDR3 DNA sequence: TGTGCCAGCAGCTTGAGGACGAAGAACACCGGGGAGCTGTTTTTT.

This sequence joins TRBV19 and TRBJ2-1; D possibly uses TRBD1 or TRBD2 (6 bases each). Germline V gene sequence: CDR1 LNHDA, CDR2 SQIVND (reference sequence). This CDR3 is built from 17 residues. V was pared by 6 bases and J by 2 bases, with 20 bases between. The CDR3 sequence is CASRGSSAKGAYNEQFF. The CDR3 DNA is TGTGCCAGTAGGGGTTCTAGCGCTAAGGGGGCCTACAATGAGCAGTTCTTC.

The chain employs TRBV3-1 (or the pseudogene TRBV3-2) and TRBJ1-2; D gene uncertain. V was shortened by 4 bases and J by 6 bases, with 15 bases between the two germline ends. The CDR3 runs 14 residues. CDR1 and CDR2 from the germline V gene are LGHDT and YNNKEL (reference sequence). The CDR3 region has the DNA TGTGCCAGCAGCCCCACCCACGCTATTGATGGCTACACCTTC. Protein: CASSPTHAIDGYTF.

The rearrangement joins TRBV19 to TRBJ2-1, with TRBD2 matching over 8 bases. The CDR3 covers 15 residues. Germline CDR1 and CDR2: LNHDA and SQIVND (reference sequence). V dropped 3 bases and J dropped 4; count of bases not matched to a gene: 5. CDR3 in DNA: TGTGCCAGTAGTATCTCACTAGCGGTGTACAATGAGCAGTTCTTC. Encoded protein: CASSISLAVYNEQFF. Based on the CDR3 plus reference TRBV19 and TRBJ2-1, the full variable domain is DGGITQSPKYLFRKEGQNVTLSCEQNLNHDAMYWYRQDPGQGLRLIYYSQIVNDFQKGDIAEGYSVSREKKESFPLTVTSAQKNPTAFYLCASSISLAVYNEQFFGPGTRLTVL.